A single sample is the source of the 25 T cell receptor beta chains below, sequenced in a study of shared clonotypes between healthy human individuals. Sequenced by immunoSEQ multiplex PCR; TCRdb stores in-frame clones only, minus some. The repertoire holds over a million clones, with roughly 97% as singletons. The source material was naive CD4+ T cells sorted from blood. The subset: CD45RA+ positively selected. The receptor source for this set is a man aged 30 to 39 in good health.

This chain uses TRBV6-5 with TRBJ2-1; 8 bases agree with TRBD1. This CDR3 is built from 14 residues. The ends lost 7 bases at V and 2 bases at J; junction bases unmatched: 4. Per germline, CDR1 MNHEY and CDR2 SVGAGI. CDR3 nucleotides: TGTGCCAGCATTCGGACAGGGACCTACAATGAGCAGTTCTTC. As protein: CASIRTGTYNEQFF.

The V and J genes are TRBV15 and TRBJ2-1; D gene ambiguous. The CDR3 totals 17 residues. In germline, CDR1 is LNHNV, CDR2 YYDKDF (reference sequence). The germline V and J ends were trimmed by 3 bases and 4 bases, with 19 bases remaining between them. CDR3 sequence (DNA): TGTGCCACCAGCAGGGCCCCAGGTGGTAGAAAGTACAATGAGCAGTTCTTC. Encoded protein: CATSRAPGGRKYNEQFF.

The chain carries TRBV27 and TRBJ2-1; 9 nucleotides agree with TRBD2. Germline V gene data show CDR1 as MNHEY and CDR2 as SMNVEV (reference sequence). J lost 4 bases, V lost 3 bases, and 7 bases had no gene match. This CDR3 region has 16 residues. DNA for the CDR3: TGTGCCAGCAGTTTCTCGACTAGCGGTCCATACAATGAGCAGTTCTTC. It codes for CASSFSTSGPYNEQFF.

In its sample, this clone was seen a few times. V is TRBV25-1 and J is TRBJ2-2; TRBD2 agrees at 7 bases. Germline lookup yields CDR1 MGHDK and CDR2 SYGVNS. This CDR3 region has 16 residues. V lost 6 bases to trimming and J lost 11 bases; unmatched junction nucleotides: 18. The CDR3 sequence: CASRAPYPAGFDELFF. The DNA for the CDR3 is TGTGCCAGCAGAGCCCCGTACCCAGCGGGATTCGATGAGCTGTTTTTT.

This chain connects TRBV27 to TRBJ2-3, with D unclear. The V end lost 2 bases, the J end lost 2 bases, and 5 bases lay between the germline ends. Germline V gene data show CDR1 as MNHEY and CDR2 as SMNVEV (reference sequence). The CDR3 length is 13 residues. The CDR3 sequence is CASSLLYTDTQYF. The CDR3 coding sequence is TGTGCCAGCAGTTTACTTTACACAGATACGCAGTATTTT.

The genes are TRBV5-1 and TRBJ1-1, with a possible D match to TRBD1 (5 bases). V lost 4 bases to trimming and J lost 1 base, with 11 bases between them. This CDR3 spans 14 amino acids. The germline CDR1 and CDR2 sequences are SGHRS and YFSETQ. The DNA of the CDR3 is TGCGCCAGCAGCATACAGGTGGAGAACACTGAAGCTTTCTTT. Its protein product is CASSIQVENTEAFF.

The rearrangement joins TRBV19 to TRBJ2-7, with a possible D match to TRBD1 (5 bases). Germline V lookup: CDR1 LNHDA, CDR2 SQIVND (reference sequence). CDR3 length equals 13 residues. Trimming took 6 bases from V and 6 from J, leaving 15 bases between them. As DNA, the CDR3 is TGTGCCAGTAGACGCAGGGTGGCAGGCGAGCAGTACTTC. Encoded protein: CASRRRVAGEQYF.

The J gene is TRBJ1-5, the V gene TRBV7-2; tentative D call: TRBD1 (6 bases). Trimming shortened V by 5 bases and J by 5 bases, and 16 bases separated the two germline ends. Germline CDR1 and CDR2: SGHTA and FQGNSA. The CDR3 loop spans 15 amino acids. The CDR3, as DNA: TGTGCCAGCAGCCTACAGGGTAGCGCCTATCAGCCCCAGCATTTT. Its translation is CASSLQGSAYQPQHF.

The chain couples TRBV5-1 to TRBJ2-2; 10 positions agree with TRBD2. The V and J ends lost 2 bases and 6 bases, in that order; junction bases with no gene match: 4. The CDR3 runs to 15 residues. CDR1 and CDR2 (germline): SGHRS, YFSETQ. The CDR3 DNA follows: TGCGCCAGCAGCTTTAGTAGCGGGAGGCCCGGGGAGCTGTTTTTT. Its protein product is CASSFSSGRPGELFF.

The chain is built from TRBV30 and TRBJ2-2; 9 bases align to TRBD2. The CDR3 is 17 amino acids. J gave up 7 bases and V 0 bases, and 12 bases lay outside the gene matches. Germline V lookup: CDR1 GTSNPN, CDR2 SVGIG (reference sequence). The CDR3 is CAWSVRGREGPGGELFF. CDR3 DNA sequence: TGTGCCTGGAGTGTACGCGGGCGGGAGGGCCCGGGCGGGGAGCTGTTTTTT.

This clone was found once. The CDR3 sequence: CASSLPRGRVNTEAFF. In DNA form, the CDR3 reads TGTGCCAGCAGTTTACCCAGGGGAAGAGTGAACACTGAAGCTTTCTTT. The chain uses TRBV28 and TRBJ1-1; a weak D match, TRBD1 (6 bases). The ends were cut back, 2 bases at V and 0 bases at J, with 13 bases in the middle. The germline V gene encodes CDR1 MDHEN and CDR2 SYDVKM. The CDR3 has 16 residues.

This chain links TRBV6-1 with TRBJ2-7; 11 positions agree with TRBD2. CDR1 is MNHNS, CDR2 SASEGT, per germline. V shed 4 bases, J shed 4 bases, and the junction held 3 bases outside the gene matches. The CDR3 sequence is 14 residues long. Here the CDR3 reads CASSGLAGKYEQYF. The CDR3 nucleotides read TGTGCCAGCAGTGGACTAGCGGGGAAGTACGAGCAGTACTTC.

This chain connects TRBV9 to TRBJ2-5, with 10 nucleotides matching TRBD2. The germline gives CDR1 SGDLS, CDR2 YYNGEE. The trim removed 4 bases at V and 1 base at J, leaving 7 bases unmatched. The CDR3 contains 16 residues. The CDR3 protein is CASSSGLAGAQETQYF. CDR3 sequence (DNA): TGTGCCAGCAGCTCCGGGCTAGCGGGAGCCCAAGAGACCCAGTACTTC.

The chain recombines TRBV27 with TRBJ2-1; D is uncertain. The CDR3 sequence is 16 residues long. Trimming removed 9 bases at V and 10 bases at J, with 28 bases between. Germline CDR1 and CDR2: MNHEY and SMNVEV (reference sequence). The chain's CDR3 is CASSPSGFRPSGEQFF. The CDR3 DNA sequence: TGTGCCAGTTCTCCCTCCGGGTTTCGGCCCTCCGGGGAGCAGTTCTTC.

V usage is TRBV5-1 and J usage is TRBJ1-1, with unresolved D. The V end lost 3 bases, the J end lost 5 bases, and 11 bases lay between the germline ends. CDR1 is SGHRS and CDR2 is YFSETQ in the germline V gene. This CDR3 has 13 residues. The CDR3 protein is CASSSGVETEAFF. CDR3 nucleotide sequence: TGCGCCAGCAGCTCCGGGGTGGAAACTGAAGCTTTCTTT.

V usage is TRBV4-1 and J usage is TRBJ2-7, with no clear D. CDR3 length: 16 amino acids. From germline, CDR1 is MGHRA and CDR2 YSYEKL. V was shortened by 2 bases and J by 6 bases, with 20 bases between the two germline ends. CDR3 in amino acids: CASSQFWGILGSEQYF. CDR3 sequence (DNA): TGCGCCAGCAGCCAATTTTGGGGAATTTTGGGGTCCGAGCAGTACTTC.

The V gene is TRBV5-1, the J gene TRBJ2-2; weak D call: TRBD2 (6 bases). The germline V and J ends were trimmed by 0 bases and 5 bases, with 11 bases remaining between them. Germline V gene lookup returns CDR1 SGHRS and CDR2 YFSETQ. The CDR3 loop spans 15 amino acids. This chain's CDR3 is CASSLVGGVTGELFF. The CDR3 nucleotides are TGCGCCAGCAGCTTGGTTGGAGGGGTTACCGGGGAGCTGTTTTTT.

V and J are TRBV6-5 and TRBJ2-1; no definite D call. The germline V gene has CDR1 MNHEY and CDR2 SVGAGI. The germline V and J ends were trimmed by 5 bases and 9 bases, with 8 bases remaining between them. The CDR3 spans 11 residues. The CDR3 here is CASSTPSEQFF. Written as DNA, the CDR3 is TGTGCCAGCAGTACGCCCAGTGAGCAGTTCTTC.

V and J are TRBV10-2 and TRBJ2-5; 9 bases line up with TRBD1. The CDR3 loop spans 15 amino acids. V trimming: 6 bases; J trimming: 4 bases; junction bases outside the gene matches: 9. Per the germline V gene, CDR1 is WSHSY and CDR2 is SAAADI. The CDR3 region is CASSGTGRGRETQYF. The CDR3 DNA reads TGCGCCAGCAGCGGGACAGGGAGGGGAAGAGAGACCCAGTACTTC.

There are a few counts of this clone. The V call is TRBV5-6, the J call TRBJ2-7, with 10 bases fitting TRBD2. CDR3 size: 15 residues. V lost 3 bases and J lost 5; bases outside the gene matches: 8. The germline V gene encodes CDR1 SGHDT and CDR2 YYEEEE. CDR3 in DNA: TGTGCCAGCAGCTCGGAAGCGGGAGGGCCAGACGAGCAGTACTTC. It encodes CASSSEAGGPDEQYF.

The gene calls are TRBV5-1 and TRBJ1-3, with D perhaps TRBD1 (6 bases). CDR1 SGHRS and CDR2 YFSETQ come from the germline V gene. The CDR3 runs to 15 residues. V lost 2 bases, J lost 3 bases, and 12 bases lay in between. The CDR3 DNA reads as TGCGCCAGCAGCTTTACAGGGTTAGATGGAAACACCATATATTTT. This translates into CASSFTGLDGNTIYF.

The chain employs TRBV5-1 and TRBJ2-2; 8 bases match TRBD2. The V and J ends lost 4 bases and 3 bases, in that order; junction bases with no gene match: 14. This CDR3 is 18 amino acids long. The germline V gene encodes CDR1 SGHRS and CDR2 YFSETQ. The CDR3 bases are TGCGCCAGCAGCAGCGTAAGTTCCTTAGCGGGACACACCGGGGAGCTGTTTTTT. Translation: CASSSVSSLAGHTGELFF.

The genes are TRBV6-5 and TRBJ2-5, with a weak D call TRBD1 (6 bases). The CDR3 runs 14 residues. CDR1 MNHEY and CDR2 SVGAGI come from the germline V gene. Trimming shortened V by 2 bases and J by 4 bases, and 11 bases separated the two germline ends. The CDR3 is CASSYQQGGETQYF. The CDR3 nucleotides are TGTGCCAGCAGTTACCAACAGGGTGGAGAGACCCAGTACTTC.

The genes are TRBV13 and TRBJ2-1, with TRBD2 as a possible D gene (5 bases). Trimming pared 2 bases from V and 9 bases from J, leaving 17 bases between. The CDR3 runs to 15 residues. The germline gives CDR1 PRHDT, CDR2 FYEKMQ (reference sequence). In DNA form, the CDR3 reads TGTGCCAGCAGCTTAAATGAGGGCACGAGGACTGAGCAGTTCTTC. Its protein product is CASSLNEGTRTEQFF.

The chain couples TRBV28 to TRBJ2-3, with D perhaps matching TRBD1 or TRBD2 (6 bases each). The V and J ends lost 5 bases and 1 base respectively, with 13 bases between them. CDR3 length: 15 amino acids. The germline gives CDR1 MDHEN, CDR2 SYDVKM. DNA for the CDR3: TGTGCCAGCAGTACTCCGGGGGCTGGCACAGATACGCAGTATTTT. Encoded protein: CASSTPGAGTDTQYF. The entire variable domain, with the rest obtained from reference TRBV28 and TRBJ2-3, is as follows: DVKVTQSSRYLVKRTGEKVFLECVQDMDHENMFWYRQDPGLGLRLIYFSYDVKMKEKGDIPEGYSVSREKKERFSLILESASTNQTSMYLCASSTPGAGTDTQYFGPGTRLTVL.